The present T cell receptor beta chain was sequenced within a study of blood T cell repertoires in COVID-19 (TCRdb year 2020). For context, the study as a whole: Samples from collaborators originated in the United States, Italy and Spain and spanned both the acute and convalescent phases of COVID-19. The material from the prospective study consisted of cDNA or gDNA derived from T cells, B-cell-depleted T cells, or PBMCs. The sample metadata nearly always contained a de-identified subject ID, COVID-19 status, age in years and sex. A freely available public database, intended as a resource for researchers studying the immune response to SARS-CoV-2, is where the repertoires were released. HLA class I and class II types, where available, came from metadata supplied by the sample provider rather than from assay-based typing. The dataset comprised deeply sampled blood TCRbeta repertoires from subjects exposed to, actively infected with, or recovered from COVID-19. Samples came from the ongoing ImmuneRACE study (first 160 participants) plus 1,254 subjects from 6 global collaborators.

General study outcomes and caveats: The amount of clinical and demographic metadata varied by source and participant and was provided uncurated.

Participants in the prospective study were enrolled through a virtual design, were aged about 18 to 100 years, and lived in approximately 24 United States geographic areas. Cohort assignment in the prospective study relied on participant-reported clinical history from a screening survey and a study questionnaire. ImmuneRACE Cohort 3 recovered participants were defined by two consecutive negative NP/OP PCR tests, healthcare professional clearance, or symptom resolution. Each participant in the prospective study had whole blood, serum and a nasopharyngeal or oropharyngeal swab collected by mobile phlebotomists. Over a roughly two-month period, participants in the prospective study had the option of providing additional blood draws and questionnaires. Prospective study blood samples were shipped either frozen or at room temperature before DNA extraction. A word on this clone: This receptor's antigen is unknown. It has no much larger one-base neighbor in the sample; base qualities were not kept.

Clipping removes 2 bases from V and 8 bases from J, with 1 as the unmatched junction base count. Taken from cysteine to phenylalanine, the CDR3 has 12 residues. The entry retains the CDR3 DNA only, 36 bases that are in frame from base 1. TCRbeta CDR3 regions were amplified from genomic DNA by means of the immunoSEQ Assay, a bias-controlled multiplex PCR. Under the source paper's analysis protocol: The number of nucleated cells in each sample was estimated from the amplification of reference gene primers within the assay. To quantify the absolute abundance of each unique TCRbeta CDR3 rearrangement, sequence reads were collapsed and filtered. For each sample, productive Simpson clonality was calculated as the square root of Simpson's diversity index over productive rearrangements. This immuneACCESS table, as held by TCRdb, lists in-frame sequences with V and J called but not all clones. Of the missing ones, under half trace to an unresolved V gene in checked studies; the others have no known cause. V and J calls plus clone size are reproduced from that table; the DNA served to infer D and trimming. The sample contains 200,000 or so clones, roughly four fifths of them found a single time. Together, the top ten hold roughly 6.9% of the sample.

This chain joins TRBV12-3 or TRBV12-4 to TRBJ1-1, with 8 bases matching TRBD1. This TCR was sampled from a man aged 35 to 55 who had recovered from COVID-19. The sequencing input was PBMCs or T cells enriched from blood (not recorded which). DNA sequence: TGTGCCAGCAGTTTATGGGACAGGGAAGCTTTCTTT. Translated, it gives CASSLWDREAFF.